This TCR beta chain was identified during a study of OX40 agonist ivuxolimab in advanced cancers. At the level of the study: Under the entry rules, prior anti-PD-1, anti-PD-L1 or anti-CTLA-4 therapy was allowed, and about 40% had some.

The germline CDR1 and CDR2 sequences are SGHRS and YFSETQ. CDR3 length equals 17 residues. V lost 4 bases and J lost 2, with 20 bases in between. Sequencing was performed with immunoSEQ multiplex PCR; in TCRdb, only in-frame clones are kept and a portion is missing. The table records about 98,000 clones, 85% to 95% of them present only once. Collection of blood occurred at baseline, at cycle 4 day 1, and at cycle 7 day 1. Sequencing was performed on CD4+ or CD8+ T cells sorted from blood, taken in a trial of the OX40 agonist ivuxolimab. This sequence was found in an adult with an advanced solid tumor such as melanoma, head and neck, liver or kidney cancer. The V call is TRBV5-1, the J call TRBJ2-3; D is possibly TRBD2 (5 bases). CDR3 coding DNA: TGCGCCAGCAGCCGCGGAGTAGCCCCCGGGATCACAGATACGCAGTATTTT. Its protein product is CASSRGVAPGITDTQYF.